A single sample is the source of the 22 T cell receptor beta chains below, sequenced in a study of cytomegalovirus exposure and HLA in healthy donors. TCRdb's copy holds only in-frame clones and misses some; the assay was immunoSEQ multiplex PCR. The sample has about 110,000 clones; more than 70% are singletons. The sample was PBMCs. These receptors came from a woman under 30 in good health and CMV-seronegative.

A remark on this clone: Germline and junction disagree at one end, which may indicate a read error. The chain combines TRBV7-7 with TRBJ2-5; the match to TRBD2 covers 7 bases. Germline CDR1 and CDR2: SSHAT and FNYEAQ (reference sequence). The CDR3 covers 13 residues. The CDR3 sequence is CASSFGGKETQYF. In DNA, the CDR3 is TGTGCTAGCAGCTTCGGGGGGAAAGAGACCCAGTACTTC.

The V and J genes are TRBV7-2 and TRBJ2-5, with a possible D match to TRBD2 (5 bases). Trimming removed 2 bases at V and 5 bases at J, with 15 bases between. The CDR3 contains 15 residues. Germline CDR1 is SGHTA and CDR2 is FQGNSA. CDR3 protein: CASSLLSRGRETQYF. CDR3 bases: TGTGCCAGCAGCTTACTGTCACGGGGAAGGGAGACCCAGTACTTC.

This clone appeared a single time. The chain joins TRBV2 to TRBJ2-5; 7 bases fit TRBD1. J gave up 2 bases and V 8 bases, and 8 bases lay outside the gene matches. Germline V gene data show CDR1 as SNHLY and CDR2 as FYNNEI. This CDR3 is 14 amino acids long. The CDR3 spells CASQRGQPQETQYF. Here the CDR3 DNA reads TGTGCCAGCCAAAGGGGGCAGCCTCAAGAGACCCAGTACTTC.

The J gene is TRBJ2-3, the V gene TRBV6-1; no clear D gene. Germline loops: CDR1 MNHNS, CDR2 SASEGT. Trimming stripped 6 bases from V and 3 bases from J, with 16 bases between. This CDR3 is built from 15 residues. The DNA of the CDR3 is TGTGCCAGCAGCGCGATCGAACTGAGAACAGATACGCAGTATTTT. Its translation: CASSAIELRTDTQYF.

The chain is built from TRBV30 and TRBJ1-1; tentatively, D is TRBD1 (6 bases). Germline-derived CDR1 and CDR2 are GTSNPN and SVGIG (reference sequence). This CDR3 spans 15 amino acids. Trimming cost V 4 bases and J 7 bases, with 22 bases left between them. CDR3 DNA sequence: TGTGCCTGGATGAAAACTCCCGGACAGACCAGTGAAGCTTTCTTT. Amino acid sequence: CAWMKTPGQTSEAFF.

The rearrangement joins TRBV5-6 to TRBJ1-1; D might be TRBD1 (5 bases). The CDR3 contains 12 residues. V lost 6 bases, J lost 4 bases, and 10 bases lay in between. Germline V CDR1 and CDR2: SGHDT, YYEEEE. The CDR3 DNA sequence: TGTGCCAGCATTAGGGGTTCCACTGAAGCTTTCTTT. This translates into CASIRGSTEAFF.

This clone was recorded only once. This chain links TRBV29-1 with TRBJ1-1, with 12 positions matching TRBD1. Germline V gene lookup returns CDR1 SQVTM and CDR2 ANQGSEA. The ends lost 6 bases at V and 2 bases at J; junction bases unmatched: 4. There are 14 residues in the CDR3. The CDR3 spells CSVGTGGDNTEAFF. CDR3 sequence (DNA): TGCAGCGTAGGGACAGGGGGCGATAACACTGAAGCTTTCTTT. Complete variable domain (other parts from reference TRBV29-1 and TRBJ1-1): SAVISQKPSRDICQRGTSLTIQCQVDSQVTMMFWYRQQPGQSLTLIATANQGSEATYESGFVIDKFPISRPNLTFSTLTVSNMSPEDSSIYLCSVGTGGDNTEAFFGQGTRLTVV.

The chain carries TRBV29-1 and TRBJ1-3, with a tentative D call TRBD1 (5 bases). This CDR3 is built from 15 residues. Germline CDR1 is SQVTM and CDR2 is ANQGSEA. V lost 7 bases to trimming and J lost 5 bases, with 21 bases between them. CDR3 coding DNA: TGCAGCGCCGGGAGGGGAGTCAAGCCCCGAAACACCATATATTTT. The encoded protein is CSAGRGVKPRNTIYF. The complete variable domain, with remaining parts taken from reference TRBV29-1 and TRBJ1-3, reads SAVISQKPSRDICQRGTSLTIQCQVDSQVTMMFWYRQQPGQSLTLIATANQGSEATYESGFVIDKFPISRPNLTFSTLTVSNMSPEDSSIYLCSAGRGVKPRNTIYFGEGSWLTVV.

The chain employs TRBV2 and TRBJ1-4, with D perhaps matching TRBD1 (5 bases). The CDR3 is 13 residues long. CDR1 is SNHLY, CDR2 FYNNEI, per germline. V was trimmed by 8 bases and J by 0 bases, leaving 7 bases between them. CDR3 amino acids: CASRGSTNEKLFF. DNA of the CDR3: TGTGCCAGCCGGGGGTCAACTAATGAAAAACTGTTTTTT.

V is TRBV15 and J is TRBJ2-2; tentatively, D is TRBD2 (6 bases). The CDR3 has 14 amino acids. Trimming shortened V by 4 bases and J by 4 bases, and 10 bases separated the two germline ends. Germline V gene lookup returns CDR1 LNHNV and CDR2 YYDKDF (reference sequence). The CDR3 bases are TGTGCCACCAGCAAGGACTACCTCACCGGGGAGCTGTTTTTT. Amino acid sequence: CATSKDYLTGELFF.

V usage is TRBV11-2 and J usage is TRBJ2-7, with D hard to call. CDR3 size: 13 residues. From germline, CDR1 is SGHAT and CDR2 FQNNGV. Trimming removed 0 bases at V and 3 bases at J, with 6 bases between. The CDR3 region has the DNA TGTGCCAGCAGCTTAGATATCGGCTACGAGCAGTACTTC. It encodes CASSLDIGYEQYF.

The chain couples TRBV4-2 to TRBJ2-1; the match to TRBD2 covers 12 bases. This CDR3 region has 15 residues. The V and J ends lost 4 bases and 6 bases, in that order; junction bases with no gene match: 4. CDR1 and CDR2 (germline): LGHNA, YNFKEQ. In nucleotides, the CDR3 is TGTGCCAGCAGCCTAGGACTAGCGGGAAGCAATGAGCAGTTCTTC. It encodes CASSLGLAGSNEQFF.

CDR3 in amino acids: CASSLGDTNYGYTF. For the CDR3, the DNA is TGCGCCAGCAGCTTGGGTGACACGAACTATGGCTACACCTTC. V usage is TRBV5-1 and J usage is TRBJ1-2, with D uncertain. V gave up 0 bases and J gave up 2 bases, with 8 bases separating them. The germline V gene encodes CDR1 SGHRS and CDR2 YFSETQ. The CDR3 has 14 amino acids.

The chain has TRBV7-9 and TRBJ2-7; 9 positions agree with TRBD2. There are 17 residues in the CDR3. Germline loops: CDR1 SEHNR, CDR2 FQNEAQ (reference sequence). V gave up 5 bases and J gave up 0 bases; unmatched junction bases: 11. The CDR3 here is CASSTLTRRGGSYEQYF. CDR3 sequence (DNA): TGTGCCAGCAGCACCCTGACTAGGCGGGGGGGCTCCTACGAGCAGTACTTC.

The CDR3 DNA is TGTGCCAGCAGCTTGATTATTAGCCTTGGCTCCTACGAGCAGTACTTC. Translated: CASSLIISLGSYEQYF. The chain uses TRBV5-6 and TRBJ2-7; no definite D call. Trimming cost V 1 base and J 0 bases, with 14 bases left between them. CDR3 length: 16 residues. Germline V gives CDR1 SGHDT, CDR2 YYEEEE.

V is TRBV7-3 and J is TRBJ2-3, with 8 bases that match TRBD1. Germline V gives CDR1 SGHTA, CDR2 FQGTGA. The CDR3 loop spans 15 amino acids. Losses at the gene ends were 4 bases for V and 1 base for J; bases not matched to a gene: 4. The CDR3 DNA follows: TGTGCCAGCAGCTCCGGACAGGGCCGCACAGATACGCAGTATTTT. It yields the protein CASSSGQGRTDTQYF.

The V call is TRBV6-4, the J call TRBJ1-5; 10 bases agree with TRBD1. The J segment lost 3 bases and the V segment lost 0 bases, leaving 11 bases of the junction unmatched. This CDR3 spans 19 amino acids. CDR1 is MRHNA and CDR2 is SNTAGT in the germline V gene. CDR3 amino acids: CASSDSRDRGRRVNQPQHF. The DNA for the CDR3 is TGTGCCAGCAGTGACTCGAGAGACAGGGGGCGCAGGGTCAATCAGCCCCAGCATTTT.

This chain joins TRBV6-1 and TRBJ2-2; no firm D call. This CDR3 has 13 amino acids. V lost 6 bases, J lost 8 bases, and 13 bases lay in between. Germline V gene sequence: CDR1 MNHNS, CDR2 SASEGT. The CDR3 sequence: CASSIPSMGELFF. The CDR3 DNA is TGTGCCAGCAGCATCCCCTCTATGGGGGAGCTGTTTTTT.

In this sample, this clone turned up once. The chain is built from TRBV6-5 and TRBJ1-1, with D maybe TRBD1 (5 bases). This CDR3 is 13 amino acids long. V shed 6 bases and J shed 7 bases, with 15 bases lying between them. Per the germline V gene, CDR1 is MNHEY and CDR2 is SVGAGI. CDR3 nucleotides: TGTGCCAGCAGAACAATCAGGGTTCATGAAGCTTTCTTT. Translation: CASRTIRVHEAFF.

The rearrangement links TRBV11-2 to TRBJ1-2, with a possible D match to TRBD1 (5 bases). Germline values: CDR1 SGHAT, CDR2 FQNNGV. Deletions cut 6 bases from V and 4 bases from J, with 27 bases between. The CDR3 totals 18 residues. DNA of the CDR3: TGTGCCAGCAGACCTATTAAAGGCGACAGAATCGACATCTATGGCTACACCTTC. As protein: CASRPIKGDRIDIYGYTF.

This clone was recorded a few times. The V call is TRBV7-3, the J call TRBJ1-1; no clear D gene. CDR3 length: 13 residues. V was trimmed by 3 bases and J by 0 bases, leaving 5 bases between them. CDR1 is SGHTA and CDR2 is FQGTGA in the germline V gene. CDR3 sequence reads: CASSFDMNTEAFF. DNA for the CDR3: TGTGCCAGCAGCTTTGACATGAACACTGAAGCTTTCTTT.

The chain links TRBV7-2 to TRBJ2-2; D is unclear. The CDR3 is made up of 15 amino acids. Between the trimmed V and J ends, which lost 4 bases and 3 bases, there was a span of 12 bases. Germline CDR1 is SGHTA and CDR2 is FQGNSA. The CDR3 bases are TGTGCCAGCAGCTCATGGAGCCGAGACACCGGGGAGCTGTTTTTT. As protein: CASSSWSRDTGELFF.